This T cell receptor beta chain emerged from a study of T cell changes during pregnancy in multiple sclerosis. The table came from immunoSEQ multiplex PCR; TCRdb's copy has only in-frame clones and leaves some out. This sample has 70,000 or so clones, with roughly 92% found just once. Germline loops: CDR1 SGHRS, CDR2 YFSETQ. The V segment lost 4 bases and the J segment 2 bases; nucleotides outside the gene matches: 14. There are 17 residues in the CDR3. This specimen was peripheral blood, taken in the third trimester of pregnancy. The V and J genes are TRBV5-1 and TRBJ2-7, with TRBD1 matching over 8 bases. This clonotype was obtained from a female donor in good health, enrolled as a control in a pregnancy study. CDR3 sequence (DNA): TGCGCCAGCAGCAAAAGACAGGGGACGAGATCCACCTACGAGCAGTACTTC. Amino acid sequence: CASSKRQGTRSTYEQYF.